Sequencing of this T cell receptor (beta chain) was carried out in a study of T cells in Graves' hyperthyroidism and ophthalmopathy. Notes on the study in general: Ophthalmopathy was model-predicted a median roughly 6.5 months pre-onset.

This clonotype showed up just a few times. The antigen is unknown. With V trimmed by 2 bases and J by 8 bases, 2 bases remained unmatched. Per germline, CDR1 ENHRY and CDR2 SYGVKD. CDR3 length: 13 residues. Authors of the study amplified TCR beta CDR3 regions from RNA transcripts. First-round RT-PCR with HTBI primers amplified the TCR CDR3 region. TCRdb called the multiplex PCR reads again in MiXCR, with one record for every CDR3 protein. The table includes roughly 650,000 distinct CDR3 sequences, about 16% detected once. The material sequenced was blood. This sequence joins TRBV10-3 and TRBJ1-2, with 10 bases that match TRBD1. This sequence originates from a middle-aged woman with Graves' ophthalmopathy. CDR3: CAISEGTGVGYTF. CDR3 DNA: TGTGCCATCAGTGAGGGGACAGGGGTCGGCTACACCTTC.